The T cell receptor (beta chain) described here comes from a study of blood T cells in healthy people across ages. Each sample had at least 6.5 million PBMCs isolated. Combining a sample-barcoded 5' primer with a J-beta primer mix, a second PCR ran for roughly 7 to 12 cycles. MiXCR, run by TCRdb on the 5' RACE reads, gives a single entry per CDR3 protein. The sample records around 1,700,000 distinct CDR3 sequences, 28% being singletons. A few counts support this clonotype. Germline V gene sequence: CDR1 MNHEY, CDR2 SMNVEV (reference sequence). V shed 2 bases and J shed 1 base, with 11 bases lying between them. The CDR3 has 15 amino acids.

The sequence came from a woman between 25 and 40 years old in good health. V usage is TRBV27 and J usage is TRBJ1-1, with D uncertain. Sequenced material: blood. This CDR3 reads CASSLIGEGNTEAFF. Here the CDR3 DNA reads TGTGCCAGCAGTTTAATTGGGGAGGGGAACACTGAAGCTTTCTTT.